The T cell receptor (beta chain) under discussion was sequenced for a study of shared clonotypes between healthy human individuals (dated by TCRdb to about 2020). Background on the whole study: A couple of women and a few men aged 18 to 49 years were included in the cohort. Per donor, three plates each were used for CD4 naive and CD4 memory, two for CD8 naive, and one for CD8 memory. To estimate repertoire size and how much clonotype sharing occurs between individuals, the study deeply sequenced the blood TCR repertoires of 5 or 6 healthy adults. Different laboratories and diverse techniques were used to prepare libraries and sequence TCR repertoires, to increase sequencing depth and limit assay-specific biases. Per donor, leukapheresis produced somewhere between about 0.85 and 10 billion PBMCs. Study-wide conclusions, independent of this receptor: Pairwise subsampling led to the expectation that sequencing depth would affect the degree of clonotype sharing among donors. Clonotypes shared by all four sorted-subset donors showed higher generation probabilities than non-shared clonotypes. Rarefaction of sorted-subset datasets indicated incomplete sequencing despite the large sequencing depth. When several donors were compared, the shared fraction of clonotypes was roughly 5% for naive CD4, roughly 3.4% for naive CD8, 2% to 2.5% for memory CD4, and roughly 0.43% for memory CD8. Because the study included a small number of donors, the genetic and exposure-history diversity represented was limited. Sampling was limited to blood, and TCR repertoires in tissue likely differ from TCR repertoires in blood. Naive subsets generally had larger estimated clonotype richness than memory subsets.

The V end loses 7 bases and the J end loses 1 base, and a stretch of 10 bases separates them. The CDR3 starts with the cysteine, ends with the phenylalanine, and has 13 residues. This entry keeps only the CDR3 DNA: 39 bases, framed from base 1. Taken from the germline V gene, the CDR1 and CDR2 loops are MRHNA and SNTAGT. The donors were healthy, HIV-negative adults who had no recently reported acute infections or vaccinations. Every donor was a Caucasian adult living in Nashville, Tennessee, USA. CD4+ T cells were enriched by magnetic negative selection; naive cells were then positively selected on CD45RA, and the negative fraction formed the memory subset. Blood was obtained by leukapheresis, after which PBMCs were separated by Ficoll-Histopaque density gradient centrifugation and cryopreserved in liquid nitrogen vapor phase. Analytical flow cytometry was used to check the purity and quantity of every magnetically sorted T cell population. From each sorted fraction, genomic DNA was isolated and quantified by UV absorbance on a Nanodrop 2000c.

On this clone: The antigen it recognizes is unknown. Base quality data are lacking; no much larger clone is found one base away.

Using the deep immunoSEQ assay, TCR CDR3 regions were amplified from genomic DNA by multiplex PCR. Extracted genomic DNA from each cell subset was distributed evenly across all wells of several immunoSEQ 96-well plates, and each plate was treated as a replicate. For sorted subsets, roughly 190 ng of genomic DNA, equivalent to 25,000 to 35,000 T cell genomes, went into each replicate PCR. Purified libraries were quantified with a Qubit 3.0 fluorometer, sized on a Bioanalyzer 2100, and re-quantified with the KAPA Library Quantification kit. Each immunoSEQ 96-well plate was sequenced on its own single-read 150-cycle Illumina NextSeq 550 flow cell. Per the source publication's procedure: Because the immunoSEQ output held only junctional sequences and lacked quality scores, the filtering could not match the filtering applied to full-length reads. To assign V/J genes and CDR3, sequences were annotated using PyIR, a Python wrapper for IgBLAST v1.9, with IMGT germline references. Reads were filtered out if the reads had weak V/J assignments (E-value above 1e-6), no CDR3, stop codons, out-of-frame junctions, or ambiguous translated residues. V3J clonotypes were defined as sequences sharing the same inferred V gene, J gene, and CDR3 amino acid sequence. To compute the percentage overlap between repertoires, the number of shared unique clonotypes was divided by the size of the smaller repertoire. RTK rarefaction, the Chao1 estimator, and Recon v2.1 estimates of unobserved clonotypes were used to assess repertoire richness. For all TCRbeta clonotypes obtained by the gDNA method from a few donors, generation probabilities were computed with OLGA. This immuneACCESS table, as held by TCRdb, lists in-frame sequences with V and J called but not all clones. Of the missing ones, under half trace to an unresolved V gene in checked studies; the others have no known cause. The V and J calls and clone size were taken over from that table, and D and trimming were inferred from the DNA. In all, the sample holds approximately 2.5 million clones, and just over 90% of those were seen once. The ten largest make up 0.11% to 0.15% of the sample.

Recombination joined TRBV6-4 with TRBJ1-1, with the identity of the D gene unclear. Input material: naive CD4+ T cells sorted from blood. Per the publication, the cell subset or site label means: CD45RA+ positively selected. The receptor was isolated from a man younger than 30 in good health. This receptor carries the CDR3 CASIKGTNTEAFF. The DNA reads as follows: TGTGCCAGCATAAAAGGCACGAACACTGAAGCTTTCTTT.